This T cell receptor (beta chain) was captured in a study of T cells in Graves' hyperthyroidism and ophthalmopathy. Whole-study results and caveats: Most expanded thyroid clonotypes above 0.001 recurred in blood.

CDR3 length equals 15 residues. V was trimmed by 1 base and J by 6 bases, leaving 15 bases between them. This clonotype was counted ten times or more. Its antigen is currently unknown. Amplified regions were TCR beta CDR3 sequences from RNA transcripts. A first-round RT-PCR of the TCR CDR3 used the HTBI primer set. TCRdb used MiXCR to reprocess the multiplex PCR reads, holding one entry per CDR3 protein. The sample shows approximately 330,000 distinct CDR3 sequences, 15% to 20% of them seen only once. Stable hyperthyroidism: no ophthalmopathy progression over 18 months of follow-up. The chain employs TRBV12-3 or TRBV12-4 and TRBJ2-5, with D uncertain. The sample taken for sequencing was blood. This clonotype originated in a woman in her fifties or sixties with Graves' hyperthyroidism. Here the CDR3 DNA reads TGTGCCAGCAGTTTAGATGAACCCCTTCGGCAGACCCAGTACTTC. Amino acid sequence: CASSLDEPLRQTQYF.